This T cell receptor beta chain was sequenced for a study of beta chain features in type 1 diabetes. Overall study findings and caveats: Patients with type 1 diabetes showed fewer VDJ junction insertions and more deletions. Any PCR bias toward short templates would affect both groups alike. The study found that naive, central memory and Treg TCRB repertoires appeared more similar in patients than in healthy donors.

Since all of the isolated RNA was reverse transcribed, expressed TCRB transcripts were what got sequenced. Sequenced by immunoSEQ multiplex PCR; TCRdb stores in-frame clones only, minus some. Among about 40,000 clones listed, more than 40% were seen once. With regard to this clone: Its antigen is still unknown.

This CDR3 contains 16 residues. Unmatched junction bases numbered 9, after V lost 0 bases and J lost 5 bases. The germline gives CDR1 LGHNT, CDR2 FRNRAP. One heparinised draw, averaging about 0.11 L, was taken per donor. This chain connects TRBV12-5 to TRBJ2-5, with 7 positions matching TRBD2. Sequenced material: central memory CD4+ T cells from blood. The sequence came from a woman aged 18-35 years in good health. This chain's CDR3 is CASGLVHGGSGETQYF. The CDR3 nucleotides read TGTGCTAGTGGTTTGGTACATGGCGGGAGTGGTGAGACCCAGTACTTC.